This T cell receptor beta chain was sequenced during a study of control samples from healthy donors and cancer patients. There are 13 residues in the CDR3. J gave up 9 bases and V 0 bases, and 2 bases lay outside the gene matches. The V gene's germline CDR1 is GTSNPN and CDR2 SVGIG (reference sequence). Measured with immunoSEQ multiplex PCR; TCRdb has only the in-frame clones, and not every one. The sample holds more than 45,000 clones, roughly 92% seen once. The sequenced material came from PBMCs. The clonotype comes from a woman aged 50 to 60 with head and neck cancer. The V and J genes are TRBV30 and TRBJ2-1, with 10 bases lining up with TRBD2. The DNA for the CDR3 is TGTGCCTGGAGTGTAGCGGGAGGGCTTGAGCAGTTCTTC. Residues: CAWSVAGGLEQFF.